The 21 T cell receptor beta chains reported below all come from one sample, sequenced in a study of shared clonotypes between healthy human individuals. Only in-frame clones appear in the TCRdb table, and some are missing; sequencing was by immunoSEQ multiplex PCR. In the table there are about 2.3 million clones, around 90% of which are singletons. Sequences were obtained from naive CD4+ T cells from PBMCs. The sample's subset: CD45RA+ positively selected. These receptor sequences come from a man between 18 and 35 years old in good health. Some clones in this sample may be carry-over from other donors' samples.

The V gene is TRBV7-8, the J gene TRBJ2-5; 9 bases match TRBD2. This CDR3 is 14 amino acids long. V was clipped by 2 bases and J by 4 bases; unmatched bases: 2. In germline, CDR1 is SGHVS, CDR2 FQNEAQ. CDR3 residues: CASSLRTSAETQYF. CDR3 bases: TGTGCCAGCAGCTTAAGGACTAGCGCAGAGACCCAGTACTTC.

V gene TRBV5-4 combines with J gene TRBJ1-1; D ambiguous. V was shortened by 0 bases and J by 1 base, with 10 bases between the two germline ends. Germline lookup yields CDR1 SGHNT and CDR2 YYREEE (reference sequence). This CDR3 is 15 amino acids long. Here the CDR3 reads CASSLAGSSNTEAFF. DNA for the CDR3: TGTGCCAGCAGCTTGGCGGGGTCATCGAACACTGAAGCTTTCTTT. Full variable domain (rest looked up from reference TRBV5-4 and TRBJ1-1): ETGVTQSPTHLIKTRGQQVTLRCSSQSGHNTVSWYQQALGQGPQFIFQYYREEENGRGNFPPRFSGLQFPNYSSELNVNALELDDSALYLCASSLAGSSNTEAFFGQGTRLTVV.

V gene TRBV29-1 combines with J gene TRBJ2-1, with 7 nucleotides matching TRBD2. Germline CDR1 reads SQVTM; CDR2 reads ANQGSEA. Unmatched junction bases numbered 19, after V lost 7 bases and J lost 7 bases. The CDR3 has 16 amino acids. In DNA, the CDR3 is TGCAGCGCCAAGAAGGGCTCTAGCGGCCTTATTAATGAGCAGTTCTTC. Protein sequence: CSAKKGSSGLINEQFF.

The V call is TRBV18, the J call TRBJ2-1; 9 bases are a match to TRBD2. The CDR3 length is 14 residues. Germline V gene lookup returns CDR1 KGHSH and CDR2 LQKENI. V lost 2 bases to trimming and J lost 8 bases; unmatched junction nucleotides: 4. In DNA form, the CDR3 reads TGTGCCAGCTCACCAGAAGCGGGAGGCCATGAGCAGTTCTTC. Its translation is CASSPEAGGHEQFF.

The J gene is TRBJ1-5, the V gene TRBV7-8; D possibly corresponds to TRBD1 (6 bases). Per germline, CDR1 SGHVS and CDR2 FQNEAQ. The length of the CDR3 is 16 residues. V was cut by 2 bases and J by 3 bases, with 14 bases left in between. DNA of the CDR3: TGTGCCAGCAGCTTATTAGCAGGGGCGAACAATCAGCCCCAGCATTTT. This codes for CASSLLAGANNQPQHF.

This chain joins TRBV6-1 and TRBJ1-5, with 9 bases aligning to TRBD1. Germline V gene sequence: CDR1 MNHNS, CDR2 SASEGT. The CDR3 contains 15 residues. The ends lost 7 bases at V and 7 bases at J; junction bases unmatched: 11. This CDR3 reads CASTTGPGQGQPQHF. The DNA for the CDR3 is TGTGCCAGCACAACGGGTCCGGGACAGGGACAGCCCCAGCATTTT.

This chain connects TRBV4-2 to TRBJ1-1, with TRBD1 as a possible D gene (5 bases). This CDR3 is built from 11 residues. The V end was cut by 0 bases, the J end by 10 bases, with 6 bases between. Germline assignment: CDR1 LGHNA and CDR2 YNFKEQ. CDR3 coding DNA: TGTGCCAGCAGCCAAGACGGGACAGCTTTCTTT. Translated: CASSQDGTAFF.

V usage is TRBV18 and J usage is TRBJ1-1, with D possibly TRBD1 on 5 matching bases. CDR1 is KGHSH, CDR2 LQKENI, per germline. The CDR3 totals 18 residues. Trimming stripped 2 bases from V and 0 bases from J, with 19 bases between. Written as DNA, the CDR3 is TGTGCCAGCTCACCATATCCCCGGCAGGGCCGGATGAACACTGAAGCTTTCTTT. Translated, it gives CASSPYPRQGRMNTEAFF.

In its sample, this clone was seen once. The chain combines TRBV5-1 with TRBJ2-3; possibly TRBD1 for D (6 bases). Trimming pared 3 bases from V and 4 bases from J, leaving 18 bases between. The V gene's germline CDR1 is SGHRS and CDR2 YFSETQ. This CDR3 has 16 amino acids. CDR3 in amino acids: CASSSPDSSLPDTQYF. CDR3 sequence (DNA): TGCGCCAGCAGCTCGCCGGACAGTTCCTTACCAGATACGCAGTATTTT.

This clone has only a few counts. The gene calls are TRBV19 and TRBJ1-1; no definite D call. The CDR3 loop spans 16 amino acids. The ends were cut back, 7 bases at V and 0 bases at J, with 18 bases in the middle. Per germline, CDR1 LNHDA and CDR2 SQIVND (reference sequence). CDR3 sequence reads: CASTPGRGSVNTEAFF. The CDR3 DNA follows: TGTGCCAGTACGCCTGGACGGGGATCGGTGAACACTGAAGCTTTCTTT.

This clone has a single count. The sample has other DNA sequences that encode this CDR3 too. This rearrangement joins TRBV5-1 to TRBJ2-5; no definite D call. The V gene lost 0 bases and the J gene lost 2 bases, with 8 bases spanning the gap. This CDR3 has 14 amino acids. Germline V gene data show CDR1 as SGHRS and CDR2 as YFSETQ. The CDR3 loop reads CASSLGADQETQYF. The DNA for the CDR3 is TGCGCCAGCAGCTTGGGGGCGGATCAAGAGACCCAGTACTTC.

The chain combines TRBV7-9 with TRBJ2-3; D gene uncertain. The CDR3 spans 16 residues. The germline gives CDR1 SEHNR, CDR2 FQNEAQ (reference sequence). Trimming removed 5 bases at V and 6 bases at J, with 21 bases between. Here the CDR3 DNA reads TGTGCCAGCAGCCCCAACGTACGGTATGTTGGGGATACGCAGTATTTT. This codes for CASSPNVRYVGDTQYF.

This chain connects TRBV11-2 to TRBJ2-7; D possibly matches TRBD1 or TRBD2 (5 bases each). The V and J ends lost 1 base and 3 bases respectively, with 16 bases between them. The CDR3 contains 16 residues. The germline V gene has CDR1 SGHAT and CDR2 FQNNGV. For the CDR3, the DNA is TGTGCCAGCAGCTTAGGACCCTCGGGGCTGCGCTACGAGCAGTACTTC. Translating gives CASSLGPSGLRYEQYF.

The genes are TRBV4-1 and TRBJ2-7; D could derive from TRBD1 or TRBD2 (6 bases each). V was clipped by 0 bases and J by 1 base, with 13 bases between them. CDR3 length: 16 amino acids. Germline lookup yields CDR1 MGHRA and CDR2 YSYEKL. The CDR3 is CASSQEGWGASYEQYF. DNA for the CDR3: TGCGCCAGCAGCCAAGAAGGCTGGGGGGCTTCCTACGAGCAGTACTTC.

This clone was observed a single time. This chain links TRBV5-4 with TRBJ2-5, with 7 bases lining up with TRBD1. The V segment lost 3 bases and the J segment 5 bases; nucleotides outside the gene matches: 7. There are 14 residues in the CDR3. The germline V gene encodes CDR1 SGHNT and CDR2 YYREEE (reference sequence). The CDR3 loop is CASSWRQGGETQYF. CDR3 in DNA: TGTGCCAGCAGCTGGAGACAGGGCGGTGAGACCCAGTACTTC.

The CDR3 reads CSAQTRGSAGELFF. CDR3 sequence (DNA): TGCAGCGCGCAGACTAGAGGGAGTGCCGGGGAGCTGTTTTTT. V is TRBV29-1 and J is TRBJ2-2; a possible D gene is TRBD2 (6 bases). This CDR3 spans 14 amino acids. V was clipped by 7 bases and J by 6 bases, with 18 bases between them. The germline gives CDR1 SQVTM, CDR2 ANQGSEA.

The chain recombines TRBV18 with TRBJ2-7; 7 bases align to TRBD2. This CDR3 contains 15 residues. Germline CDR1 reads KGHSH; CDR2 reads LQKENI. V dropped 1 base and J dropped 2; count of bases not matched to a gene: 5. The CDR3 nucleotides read TGTGCCAGCTCACCACTAGGGACTATACCCTACGAGCAGTACTTC. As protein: CASSPLGTIPYEQYF. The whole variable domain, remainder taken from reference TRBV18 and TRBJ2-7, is NAGVMQNPRHLVRRRGQEARLRCSPMKGHSHVYWYRQLPEEGLKFMVYLQKENIIDESGMPKERFSAEFPKEGPSILRIQQVVRGDSAAYFCASSPLGTIPYEQYFGPGTRLTVT.

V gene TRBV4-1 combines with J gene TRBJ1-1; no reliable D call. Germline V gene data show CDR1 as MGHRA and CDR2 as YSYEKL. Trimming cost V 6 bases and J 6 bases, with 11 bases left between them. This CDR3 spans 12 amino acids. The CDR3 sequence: CASSGWGAEAFF. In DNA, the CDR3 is TGCGCCAGCAGTGGTTGGGGTGCTGAAGCTTTCTTT.

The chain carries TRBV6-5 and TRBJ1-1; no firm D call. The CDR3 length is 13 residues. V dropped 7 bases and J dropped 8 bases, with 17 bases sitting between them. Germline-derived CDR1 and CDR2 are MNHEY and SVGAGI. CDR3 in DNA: TGTGCCAGCACCCCCGAAGGTCGTCGAGAAGCTTTCTTT. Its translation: CASTPEGRREAFF.

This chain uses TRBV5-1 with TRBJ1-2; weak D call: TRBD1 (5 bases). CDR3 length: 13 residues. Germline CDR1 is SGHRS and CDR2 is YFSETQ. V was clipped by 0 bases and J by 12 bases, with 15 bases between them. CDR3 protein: CASSLEFREGNTF. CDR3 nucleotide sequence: TGCGCCAGCAGCTTGGAGTTCAGGGAGGGTAACACCTTC. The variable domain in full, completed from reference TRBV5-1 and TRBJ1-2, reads KAGVTQTPRYLIKTRGQQVTLSCSPISGHRSVSWYQQTPGQGLQFLFEYFSETQRNKGNFPGRFSGRQFSNSRSEMNVSTLELGDSALYLCASSLEFREGNTFGSGTRLTVV.

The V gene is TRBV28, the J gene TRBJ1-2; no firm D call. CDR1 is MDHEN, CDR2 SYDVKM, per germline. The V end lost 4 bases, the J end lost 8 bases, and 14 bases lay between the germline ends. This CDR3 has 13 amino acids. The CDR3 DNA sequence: TGTGCCAGCAGTTCCTCCTCAGATGGAGGCTACACCTTC. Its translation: CASSSSSDGGYTF.